A selection of T cell receptor beta chains follows, all from one sample in a study of control samples from healthy donors and cancer patients. Method: immunoSEQ multiplex PCR; TCRdb's copy keeps in-frame clones and lacks some. In the table there are around 120,000 clones, 88% of which are singletons. Material for sequencing was blood. Receptor source: a woman in her 70s in good health. CDR3s include the opening cysteine and the closing phenylalanine or tryptophan. The D gene is left open where the match is weak. Not all rows give a size; the values are once, few, many and, for expanded clones, a class.

>.|TRBJ1-5|.|TRBV15
CATSRASNNQPQHF
TGTGCCACCAGCAGAGCCTCAAATAATCAGCCCCAGCATTTT
>.|TRBJ2-7|.|TRBV9
CASSVSQTRGGEQYF
TGTGCCAGCAGCGTATCCCAAACTAGGGGGGGCGAGCAGTACTTC
>.|TRBJ1-3|.|TRBV7-2
CASTTTPGRGGNTIYF
TGTGCCAGCACCACCACCCCGGGCCGGGGTGGAAACACCATATATTTT
>.|TRBJ2-7|TRBD1|TRBV5-1
CASSWTGSEQYF
TGCGCCAGCAGCTGGACAGGGAGCGAGCAGTACTTC
>.|TRBJ1-2|.|TRBV9
CASSVSREISYGYTF
TGTGCCAGCAGCGTATCTCGGGAAATTAGCTATGGCTACACCTTC
>.|TRBJ1-4|.|TRBV6-1
CASSEVLGYLEKLFF
TGTGCCAGCAGTGAAGTTTTAGGGTATTTAGAAAAACTGTTTTTT
>few|TRBJ2-3|.|TRBV18
CASSQGMGADTQYF
TGTGCCAGCTCACAGGGCATGGGGGCAGATACGCAGTATTTT
>.|TRBJ1-2|.|TRBV15
CATSRGLDGYTF
TGTGCCACCAGCAGAGGCCTGGATGGCTACACCTTC
>few|TRBJ2-7|TRBD2|TRBV18
CASSPSGDEQYF
TGTGCCAGCTCACCGAGCGGGGACGAGCAGTACTTC
>.|TRBJ1-1|TRBD1|TRBV29-1
CSVATGRAFF
TGCAGCGTGGCGACAGGGAGGGCTTTCTTT
>once|TRBJ2-7|TRBD1|TRBV6-1
CASSADGTGWAYEQYF
TGTGCCAGCAGTGCAGACGGGACAGGGTGGGCCTACGAGCAGTACTTC
>.|TRBJ1-1|.|TRBV3-1/TRBV3-2
CASSQENSPEAFF
TGTGCCAGCAGCCAAGAGAACTCGCCTGAAGCTTTCTTT
>once|TRBJ2-7|.|TRBV2
CASRARDFDEQYF
TGTGCCAGCAGGGCCCGGGATTTTGACGAGCAGTACTTC
>.|TRBJ1-5|TRBD1|TRBV19
CASRQGISNQPQHF
TGTGCCAGTCGACAGGGGATTAGCAATCAGCCCCAGCATTTT
>.|TRBJ1-2|.|TRBV2
CASKVGGVNGYTF
TGTGCCAGCAAGGTCGGAGGGGTAAATGGCTACACCTTC
>few|TRBJ2-5|TRBD1|TRBV5-6
CASSPDRQETQYF
TGTGCCAGCAGCCCGGACAGGCAAGAGACCCAGTACTTC
>.|TRBJ2-5|.|TRBV18
CASSPSGEETQYF
TGTGCCAGCTCACCATCGGGAGAAGAGACCCAGTACTTC
>.|TRBJ2-5|.|TRBV19
CASSNGAEQETQYF
TGTGCCAGTAGTAACGGCGCAGAGCAAGAGACCCAGTACTTC
>.|TRBJ1-5|TRBD1|TRBV12-3/TRBV12-4
CASSPGTGLPQHF
TGTGCCAGCAGTCCCGGGACAGGGCTGCCCCAGCATTTT